The rows below give T cell receptor beta chains drawn from one sample of a study of long-term antiretroviral therapy in people with HIV. The table came from immunoSEQ multiplex PCR; TCRdb's copy has only in-frame clones and leaves some out. Of about 25,000 clones listed, approximately 83% are singletons. The source material was unsorted PBMCs, sampled 1.2 years after starting antiretroviral therapy. The origin of the receptors is a man aged 45-65 years with HIV. Each CDR3 is given with its conserved first and last residue.

V gene	CDR3 length	J gene	CDR3 protein
TRBV27	13	TRBJ1-1	CASKRLPGAEAFF
TRBV7-9	16	TRBJ2-3	CASSFAAGGGTDTQYF
TRBV7-3	15	TRBJ2-1	CASSSSVLPYNEQFF
TRBV2	14	TRBJ2-7	CASTDRATSYEQYF
TRBV7-3	15	TRBJ2-3	CASSLRRGGNDTQYF
TRBV7-8	12	TRBJ1-1	CASSLEYAEAFF
TRBV7-9	15	TRBJ1-3	CASSPPPGSGNTIYF
TRBV7-2	15	TRBJ2-5	CASRLRMDSQETQYF
TRBV5-1	18	TRBJ1-4	CASSLSAVQGANHEKLFF
TRBV5-4	16	TRBJ2-2	CASSFWGLANTGELFF
TRBV28	16	TRBJ1-2	CASSSHIRSANQGYTF
TRBV5-5	15	TRBJ2-4	CASSSFMDGLGIQYF
TRBV27	12	TRBJ1-5	CASSPPQGPQHF
TRBV6-1	12	TRBJ2-7	CASSEGWVEQYF
TRBV30	13	TRBJ2-5	CAWSVGRGETQYF
TRBV19	17	TRBJ2-5	CASSPLQGTPTRETQYF